This TCR beta chain appears in the sequencing data of a study of T-cell reconstitution after alpha-beta-depleted transplantation in children. The TCRbeta library was prepared with unique molecular identifiers. TCRdb re-called the PCR reads with MiXCR, one entry per CDR3 protein. The table records about 480,000 distinct CDR3 sequences, around an eighth of them present only once. This clonotype was seen a handful of times. V lost 1 base and J lost 3, with 10 bases in between. From germline, CDR1 is DFQATT and CDR2 SNEGSKA (reference sequence). The CDR3 spans 13 residues. The sequence derives from a human donor who donated a stem cell graft to a child with combined immunodeficiency. The chain uses TRBV20-1 and TRBJ2-7; no clear D. This specimen consisted of PBMCs from the stem cell graft donor, obtained from the stem cell graft. The CDR3 coding sequence is TGCAGTGCTAGAGGGGCCACCGACTACGAGCAGTACTTC. This sequence encodes CSARGATDYEQYF.